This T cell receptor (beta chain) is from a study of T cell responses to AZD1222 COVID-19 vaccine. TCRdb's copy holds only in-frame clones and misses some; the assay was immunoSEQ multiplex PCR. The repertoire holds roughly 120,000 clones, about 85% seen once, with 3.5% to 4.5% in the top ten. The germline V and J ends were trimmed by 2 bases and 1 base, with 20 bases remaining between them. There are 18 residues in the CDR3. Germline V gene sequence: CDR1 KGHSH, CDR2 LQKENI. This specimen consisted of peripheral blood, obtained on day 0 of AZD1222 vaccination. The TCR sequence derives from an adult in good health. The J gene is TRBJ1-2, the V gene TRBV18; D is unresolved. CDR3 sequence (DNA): TGTGCCAGCTCACCATACGAGTTAGCCAGTAGTTTTAACTATGGCTACACCTTC. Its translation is CASSPYELASSFNYGYTF.